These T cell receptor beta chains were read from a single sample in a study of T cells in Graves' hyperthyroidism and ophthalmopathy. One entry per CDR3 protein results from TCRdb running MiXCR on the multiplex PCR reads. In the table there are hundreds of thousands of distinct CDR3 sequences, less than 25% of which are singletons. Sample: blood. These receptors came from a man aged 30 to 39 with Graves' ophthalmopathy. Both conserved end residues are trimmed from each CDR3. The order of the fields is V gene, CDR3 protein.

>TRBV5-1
ASSLALREATYNEQF
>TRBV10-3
AISAPSQPQH
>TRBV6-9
ASSSLPDRGNTEAF
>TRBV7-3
ASSLQPSGGYNEQF
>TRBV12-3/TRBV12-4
ASSIKQGVQY
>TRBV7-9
ASSLGAGSYEQY
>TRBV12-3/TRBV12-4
ASSLWTSGRAGYNEQF
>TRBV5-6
ASSWGQEAGYT
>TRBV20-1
SARVLQEIYGYT
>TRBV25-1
ASSGRRDTHSGNTIY
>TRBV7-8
ASSLADRRIPNEKLF
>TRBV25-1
ASSEAGRNTQY
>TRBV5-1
ASSSGQGPTYEQY
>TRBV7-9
ASSPVLAATGELF
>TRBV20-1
SARDPATSGLSYEQY
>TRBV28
ASSFAGGQEQY
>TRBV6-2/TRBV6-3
ASTTPGRYASQY
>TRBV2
ASSVRRTEYEQY
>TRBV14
ASSLPGRNYEQY
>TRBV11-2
ASSFRQVYEQY
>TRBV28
ASSLGGGGAF
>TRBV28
ASSLERRGRDTDTQY
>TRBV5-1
ASSQLGYAETQY
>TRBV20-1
SARDREAF
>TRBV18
ASSPAMRSYHDNEQF
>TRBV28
ASSESRLAGVETQY
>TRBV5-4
ASSPPGLAATDTQY
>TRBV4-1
ASSQGGLVLAGPSTDTQY
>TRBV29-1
SAHRDTGELF
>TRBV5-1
ASSRYMREGGYEQY
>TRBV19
ASKAGTSGTQY
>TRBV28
ASSPMEGASEKLF
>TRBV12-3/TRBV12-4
ASRPTGRLNTEAF
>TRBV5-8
ASSLGGIGGSQTQY
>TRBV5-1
ASSLAGGGGTEAF
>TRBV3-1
ASSQGFTFPNTEAF
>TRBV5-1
ASSLYRDRGFENTEAF
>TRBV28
ASRREGEVKLF
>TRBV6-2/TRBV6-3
ASSYGRTADTQY
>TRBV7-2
ASSPGTGRGYT
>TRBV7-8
ASSSGQEGYEQY
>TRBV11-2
ASSPLAEGSYEQY
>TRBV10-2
ASSESRAPGRNEQF
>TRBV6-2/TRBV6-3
ASSAYTSGPYNEQF
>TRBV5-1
ASSLSPYREYEQY
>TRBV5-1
ASRVTGTLSYEQY
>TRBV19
ASNQNRGTGDEAF
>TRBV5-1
ASSLDWTRNNEQF
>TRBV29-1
SVEARGRPIVNEQF
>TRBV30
AWSPVVSNEQY
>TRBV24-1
ATRSGGADTEAF
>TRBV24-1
ATKPSEMSDTQY
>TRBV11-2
ASSYRPTAGAAYEQY